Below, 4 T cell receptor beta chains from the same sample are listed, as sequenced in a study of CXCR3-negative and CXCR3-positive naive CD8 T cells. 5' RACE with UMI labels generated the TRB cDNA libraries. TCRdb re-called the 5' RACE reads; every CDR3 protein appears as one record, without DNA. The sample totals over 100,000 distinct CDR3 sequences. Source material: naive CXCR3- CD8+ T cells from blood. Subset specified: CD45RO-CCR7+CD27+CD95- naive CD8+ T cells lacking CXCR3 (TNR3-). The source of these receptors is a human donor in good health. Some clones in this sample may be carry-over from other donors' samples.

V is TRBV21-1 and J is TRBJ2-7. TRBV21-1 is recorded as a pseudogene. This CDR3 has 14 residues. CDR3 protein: CASSLPDNTYEQYF.

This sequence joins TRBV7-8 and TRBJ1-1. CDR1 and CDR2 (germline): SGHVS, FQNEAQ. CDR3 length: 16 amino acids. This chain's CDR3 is CASSLELAGWDTEAFF.

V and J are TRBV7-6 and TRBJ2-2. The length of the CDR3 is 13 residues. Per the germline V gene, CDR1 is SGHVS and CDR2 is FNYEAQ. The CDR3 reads CASSLAGTGELFF. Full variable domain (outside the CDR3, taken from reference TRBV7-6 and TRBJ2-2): GAGVSQSPRYKVTKRGQDVALRCDPISGHVSLYWYRQALGQGPEFLTYFNYEAQQDKSGLPNDRFSAERPEGSISTLTIQRTEQRDSAMYRCASSLAGTGELFFGEGSRLTVL.

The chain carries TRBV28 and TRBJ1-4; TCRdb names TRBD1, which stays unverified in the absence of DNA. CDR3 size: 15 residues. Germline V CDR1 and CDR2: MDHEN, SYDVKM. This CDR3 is CASSLTPSNNEKLFF.